This TCR beta chain was recovered during a study of blood T cell repertoires in COVID-19. CDR3 length: 14 residues. Between the trimmed V and J ends, which lost 1 base and 2 bases, there was a span of 8 bases. Germline-derived CDR1 and CDR2 are MDHEN and SYDVKM. The data were produced by immunoSEQ multiplex PCR, yet TCRdb's version contains in-frame clones alone and is incomplete. The table records tens of thousands of clones, 79% of them present only once. The chain couples TRBV28 to TRBJ1-2; D is unclear. This clonotype was obtained from a man aged 60-69 years with acute or convalescent COVID-19. The specimen sequenced was peripheral blood. The DNA of the CDR3 is TGTGCCAGCAGTTTATTAGCGGGCAACTATGGCTACACCTTC. It encodes CASSLLAGNYGYTF.